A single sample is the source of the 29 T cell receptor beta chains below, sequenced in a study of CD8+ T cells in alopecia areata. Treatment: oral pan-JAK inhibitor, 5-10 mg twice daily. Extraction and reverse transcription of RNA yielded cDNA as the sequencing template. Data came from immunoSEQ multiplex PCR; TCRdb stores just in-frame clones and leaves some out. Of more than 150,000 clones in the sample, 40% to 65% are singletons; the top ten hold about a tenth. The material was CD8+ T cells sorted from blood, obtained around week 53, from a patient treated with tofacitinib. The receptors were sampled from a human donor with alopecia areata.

The CDR3 here is CASLSGTEAFF. As DNA, the CDR3 is TGTGCCAGTCTGTCTGGGACTGAAGCTTTCTTT. The chain uses TRBV19 and TRBJ1-1; D is ambiguous. The V gene lost 8 bases and the J gene lost 5 bases, with 9 bases spanning the gap. CDR1 and CDR2 from the germline V gene are LNHDA and SQIVND (reference sequence). The CDR3 contains 11 residues.

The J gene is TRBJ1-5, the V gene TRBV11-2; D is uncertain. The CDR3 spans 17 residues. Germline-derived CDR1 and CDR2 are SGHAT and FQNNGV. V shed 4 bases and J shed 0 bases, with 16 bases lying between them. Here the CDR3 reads CASSSYFPDGSNQPQHF. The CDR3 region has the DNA TGTGCCAGCAGCTCCTACTTCCCCGACGGTAGCAATCAGCCCCAGCATTTT.

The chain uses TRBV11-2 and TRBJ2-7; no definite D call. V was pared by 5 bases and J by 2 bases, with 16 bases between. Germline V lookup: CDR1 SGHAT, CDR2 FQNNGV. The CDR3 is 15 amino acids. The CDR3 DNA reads TGTGCCAGCAGCCCTGGGCCCTTAGGCACCTACGAGCAGTACTTC. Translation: CASSPGPLGTYEQYF. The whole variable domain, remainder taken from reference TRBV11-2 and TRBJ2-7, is EAGVAQSPRYKIIEKRQSVAFWCNPISGHATLYWYQQILGQGPKLLIQFQNNGVVDDSQLPKDRFSAERLKGVDSTLKIQPAKLEDSAVYLCASSPGPLGTYEQYFGPGTRLTVT.

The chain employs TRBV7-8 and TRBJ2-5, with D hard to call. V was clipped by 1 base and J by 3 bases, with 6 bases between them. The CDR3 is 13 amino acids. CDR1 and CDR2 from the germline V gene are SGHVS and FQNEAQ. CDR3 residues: CASSLDREETQYF. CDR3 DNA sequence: TGTGCCAGCAGCTTAGATAGGGAAGAGACCCAGTACTTC.

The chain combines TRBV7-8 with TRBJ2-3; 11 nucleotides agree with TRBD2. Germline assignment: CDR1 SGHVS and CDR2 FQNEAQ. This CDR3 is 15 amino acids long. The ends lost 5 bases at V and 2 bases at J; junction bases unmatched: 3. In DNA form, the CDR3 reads TGTGCCAGCAGCCCGACTAGCGGGATCACAGATACGCAGTATTTT. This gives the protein CASSPTSGITDTQYF.

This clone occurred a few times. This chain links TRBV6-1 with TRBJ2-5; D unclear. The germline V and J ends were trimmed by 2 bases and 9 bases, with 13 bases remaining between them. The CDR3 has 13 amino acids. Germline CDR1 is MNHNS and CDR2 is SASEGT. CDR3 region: CASSETAGRAQYF. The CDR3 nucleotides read TGTGCCAGCAGTGAAACAGCCGGTAGGGCCCAGTACTTC.

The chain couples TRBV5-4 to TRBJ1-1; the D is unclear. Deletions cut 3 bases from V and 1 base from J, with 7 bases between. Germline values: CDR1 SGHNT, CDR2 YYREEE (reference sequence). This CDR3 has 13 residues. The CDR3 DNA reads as TGTGCCAGCAGCTCCCCGCCGAACACTGAAGCTTTCTTT. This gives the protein CASSSPPNTEAFF.

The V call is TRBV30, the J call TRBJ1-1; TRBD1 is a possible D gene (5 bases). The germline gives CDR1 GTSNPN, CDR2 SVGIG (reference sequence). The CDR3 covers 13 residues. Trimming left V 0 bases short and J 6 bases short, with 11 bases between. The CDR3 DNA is TGTGCCTGGAGTGTCCTCAGGGAGGCTGAAGCTTTCTTT. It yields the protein CAWSVLREAEAFF.

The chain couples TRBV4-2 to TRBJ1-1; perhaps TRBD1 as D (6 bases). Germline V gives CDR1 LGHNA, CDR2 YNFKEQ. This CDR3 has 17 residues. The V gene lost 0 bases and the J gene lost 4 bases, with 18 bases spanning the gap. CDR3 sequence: CASSQDWVPGVGTEAFF. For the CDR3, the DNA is TGTGCCAGCAGCCAAGATTGGGTGCCAGGGGTTGGCACTGAAGCTTTCTTT.

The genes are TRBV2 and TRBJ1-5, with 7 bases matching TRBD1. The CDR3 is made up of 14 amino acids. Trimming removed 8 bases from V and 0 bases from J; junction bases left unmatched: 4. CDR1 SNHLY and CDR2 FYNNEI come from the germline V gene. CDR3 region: CASGTVYSNQPQHF. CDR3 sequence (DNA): TGTGCCAGCGGGACAGTATATAGCAATCAGCCCCAGCATTTT.

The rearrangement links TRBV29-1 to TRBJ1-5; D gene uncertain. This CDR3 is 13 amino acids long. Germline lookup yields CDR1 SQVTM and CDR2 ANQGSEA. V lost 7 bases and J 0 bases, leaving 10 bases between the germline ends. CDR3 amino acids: CSGITDSNQPQHF. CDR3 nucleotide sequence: TGCAGCGGAATCACAGATAGCAATCAGCCCCAGCATTTT. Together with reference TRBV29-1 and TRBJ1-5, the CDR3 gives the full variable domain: SAVISQKPSRDICQRGTSLTIQCQVDSQVTMMFWYRQQPGQSLTLIATANQGSEATYESGFVIDKFPISRPNLTFSTLTVSNMSPEDSSIYLCSGITDSNQPQHFGDGTRLSIL.

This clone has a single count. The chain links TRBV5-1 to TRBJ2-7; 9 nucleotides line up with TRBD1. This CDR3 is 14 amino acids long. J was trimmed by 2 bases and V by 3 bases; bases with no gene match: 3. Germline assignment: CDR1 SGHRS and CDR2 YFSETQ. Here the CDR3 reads CASSSGQGPYEQYF. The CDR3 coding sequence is TGCGCCAGCAGCTCGGGACAGGGCCCCTACGAGCAGTACTTC.

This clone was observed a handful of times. In nucleotides, the CDR3 is TGTGCCAGCAGCTCGGGGACAGGGATCATCTATGGCTACACCTTC. Its protein product is CASSSGTGIIYGYTF. The chain employs TRBV5-6 and TRBJ1-2; 9 bases map to TRBD1. The germline V gene encodes CDR1 SGHDT and CDR2 YYEEEE. Germline trimming cut 3 bases from V and 4 bases from J; bases unmatched to any gene: 7. The CDR3 is made up of 15 amino acids.

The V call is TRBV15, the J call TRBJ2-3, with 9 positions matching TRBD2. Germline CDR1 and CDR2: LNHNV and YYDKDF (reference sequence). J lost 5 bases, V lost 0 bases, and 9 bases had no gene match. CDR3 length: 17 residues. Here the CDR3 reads CATSRDRASGAKDTQYF. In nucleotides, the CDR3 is TGTGCCACCAGCAGAGATAGGGCTAGCGGGGCGAAAGATACGCAGTATTTT.

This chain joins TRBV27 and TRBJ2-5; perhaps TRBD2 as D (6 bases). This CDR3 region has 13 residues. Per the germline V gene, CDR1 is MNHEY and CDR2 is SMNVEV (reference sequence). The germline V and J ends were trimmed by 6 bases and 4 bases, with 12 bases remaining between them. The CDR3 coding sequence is TGTGCCAGCAGGCCCGGGGGTTCAGAGACCCAGTACTTC. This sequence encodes CASRPGGSETQYF.

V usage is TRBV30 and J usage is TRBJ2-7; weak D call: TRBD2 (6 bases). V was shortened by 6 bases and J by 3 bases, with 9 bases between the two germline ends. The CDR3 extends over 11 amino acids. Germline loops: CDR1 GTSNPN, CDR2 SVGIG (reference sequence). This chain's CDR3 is CACSGSYEQYF. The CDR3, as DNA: TGTGCCTGCTCCGGGAGCTACGAGCAGTACTTC.

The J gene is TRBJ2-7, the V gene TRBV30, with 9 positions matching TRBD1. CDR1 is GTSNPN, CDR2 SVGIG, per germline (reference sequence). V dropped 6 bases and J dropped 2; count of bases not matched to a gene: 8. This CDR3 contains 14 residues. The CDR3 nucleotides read TGTGCCTGCGACAGCCGGGACAGGGCCTACGAGCAGTACTTC. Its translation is CACDSRDRAYEQYF.

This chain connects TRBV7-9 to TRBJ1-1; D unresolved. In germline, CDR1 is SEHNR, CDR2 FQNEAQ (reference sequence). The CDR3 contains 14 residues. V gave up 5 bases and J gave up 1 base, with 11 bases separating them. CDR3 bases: TGTGCCAGCAGCGAGAACGAGCGGAACACTGAAGCTTTCTTT. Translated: CASSENERNTEAFF.

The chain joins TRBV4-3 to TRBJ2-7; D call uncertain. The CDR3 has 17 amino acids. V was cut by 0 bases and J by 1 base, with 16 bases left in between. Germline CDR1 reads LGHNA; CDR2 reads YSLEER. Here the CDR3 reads CASSQDWSFDNSYEQYF. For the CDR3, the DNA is TGCGCCAGCAGCCAAGACTGGAGCTTCGACAATTCCTACGAGCAGTACTTC.

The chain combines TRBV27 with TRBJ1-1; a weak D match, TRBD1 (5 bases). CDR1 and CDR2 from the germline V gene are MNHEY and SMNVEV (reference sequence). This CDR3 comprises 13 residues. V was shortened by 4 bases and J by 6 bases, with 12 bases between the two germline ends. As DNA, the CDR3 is TGTGCCAGCAGTTCTGGGGGTAGGGCTGAAGCTTTCTTT. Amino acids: CASSSGGRAEAFF.

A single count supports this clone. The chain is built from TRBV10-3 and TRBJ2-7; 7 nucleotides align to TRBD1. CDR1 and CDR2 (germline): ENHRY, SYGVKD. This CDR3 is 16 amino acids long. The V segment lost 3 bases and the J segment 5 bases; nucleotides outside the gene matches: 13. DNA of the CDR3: TGTGCCATCAGTGAAGTTGGTACAGGGGATAGCAACGAGCAGTACTTC. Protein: CAISEVGTGDSNEQYF.

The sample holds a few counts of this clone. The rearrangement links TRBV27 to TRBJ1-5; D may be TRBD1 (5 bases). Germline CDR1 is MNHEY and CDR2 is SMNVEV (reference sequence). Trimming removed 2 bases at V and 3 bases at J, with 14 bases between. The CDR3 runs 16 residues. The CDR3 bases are TGTGCCAGCAGTTTAAGCATGGGGGTCCCCAATCAGCCCCAGCATTTT. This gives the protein CASSLSMGVPNQPQHF.

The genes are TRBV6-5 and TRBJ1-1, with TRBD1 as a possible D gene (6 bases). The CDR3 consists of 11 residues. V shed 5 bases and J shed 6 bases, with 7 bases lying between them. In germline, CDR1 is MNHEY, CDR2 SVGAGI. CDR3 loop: CASSGTSEAFF. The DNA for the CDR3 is TGTGCCAGCAGTGGGACATCTGAAGCTTTCTTT.

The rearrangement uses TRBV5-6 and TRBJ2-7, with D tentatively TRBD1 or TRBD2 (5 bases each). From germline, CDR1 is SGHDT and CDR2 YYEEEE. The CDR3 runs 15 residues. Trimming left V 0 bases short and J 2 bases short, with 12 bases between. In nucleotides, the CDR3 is TGTGCCAGCAGCTTGGTACGGGACCAGACCTACGAGCAGTACTTC. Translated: CASSLVRDQTYEQYF.

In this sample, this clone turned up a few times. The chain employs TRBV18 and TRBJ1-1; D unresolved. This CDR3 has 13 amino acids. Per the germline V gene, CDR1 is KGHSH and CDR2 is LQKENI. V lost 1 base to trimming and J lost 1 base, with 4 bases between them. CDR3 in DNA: TGTGCCAGCTCACCACAAACGAACACTGAAGCTTTCTTT. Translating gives CASSPQTNTEAFF.

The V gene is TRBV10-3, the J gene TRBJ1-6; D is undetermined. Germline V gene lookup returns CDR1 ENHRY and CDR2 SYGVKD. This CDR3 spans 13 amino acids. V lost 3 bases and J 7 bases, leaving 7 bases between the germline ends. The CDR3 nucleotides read TGTGCCATCAGTGATAGTATGAATTCACCCCTCCACTTT. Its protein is CAISDSMNSPLHF.

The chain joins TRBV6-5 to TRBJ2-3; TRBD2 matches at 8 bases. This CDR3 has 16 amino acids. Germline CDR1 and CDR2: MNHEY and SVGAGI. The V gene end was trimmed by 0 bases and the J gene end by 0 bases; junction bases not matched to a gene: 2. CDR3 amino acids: CASSYSERGSTDTQYF. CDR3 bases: TGTGCCAGCAGTTACTCTGAGCGGGGGAGCACAGATACGCAGTATTTT.

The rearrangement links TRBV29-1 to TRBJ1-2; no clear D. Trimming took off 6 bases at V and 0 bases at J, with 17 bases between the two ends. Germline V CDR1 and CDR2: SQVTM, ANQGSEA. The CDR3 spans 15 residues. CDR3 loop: CSVAGDGSANYGYTF. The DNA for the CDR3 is TGCAGCGTGGCCGGCGATGGGTCCGCTAACTATGGCTACACCTTC.

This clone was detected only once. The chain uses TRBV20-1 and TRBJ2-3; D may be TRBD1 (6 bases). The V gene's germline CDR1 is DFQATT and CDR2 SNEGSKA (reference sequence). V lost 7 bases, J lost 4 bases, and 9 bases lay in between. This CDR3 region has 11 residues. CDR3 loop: CSVQGSDTQYF. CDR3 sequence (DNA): TGCAGTGTTCAGGGGTCAGATACGCAGTATTTT.